This T cell receptor (beta chain) was captured in a study of OX40 agonist ivuxolimab in advanced cancers. About the study: Age averaged 60 years (range about 23 to 80), and less than 85% were male. Eligibility admitted prior anti-PD-1, anti-PD-L1 or anti-CTLA-4 therapy; 40% to 50% had some.

About this clone: Antigen specificity is unknown. At one of its ends the junction is not consistent with the germline gene, which may arise from a read error.

Study-level findings and limits: Among the lowest peripheral clonal expansion occurred in 0.1-3.0 mg/kg partial responders.

Sequenced by immunoSEQ multiplex PCR; TCRdb stores in-frame clones only, minus some. The table lists about 64,000 clones, roughly 90% of them singletons, with over 2.5% in the top ten. Germline CDR1 and CDR2: SGHTA and FQGNSA. This CDR3 has 16 amino acids. The rearrangement joins TRBV7-2 to TRBJ1-2, with D possibly being TRBD1 (6 bases). This receptor was identified in an adult with an advanced solid tumor such as melanoma, head and neck, liver or kidney cancer. This specimen was CD4+ or CD8+ T cells sorted from blood, taken in a trial of the OX40 agonist ivuxolimab. The CDR3 is CASSLSQGRQAGLWDF. CDR3 coding DNA: TGTGCCAGCAGCTTATCTCAGGGGAGGCAAGCGGGGTTATGGGACTTC.